The 31 T cell receptor beta chains presented below share a single source sample, sequenced in a study of CD8 T cells in Susac syndrome. The authors reverse transcribed 0.5 to 1 ug RNA with random hexamers. TCRdb used MiXCR to reprocess the immunoSEQ multiplex PCR reads, holding one entry per CDR3 protein. The sample holds about 200,000 distinct CDR3 sequences, roughly 96% seen once. The sequenced material came from CD4+ T cells from PBMCs. These receptors were collected from a human donor in good health.

This clonotype came up once. The chain couples TRBV5-6 to TRBJ1-2; D gene ambiguous. Germline CDR1 reads SGHDT; CDR2 reads YYEEEE. The germline V and J ends were trimmed by 3 bases and 6 bases, with 12 bases remaining between them. The CDR3 runs 13 residues. The chain's CDR3 is CASSWAGVNGYTF. The CDR3 DNA is TGTGCCAGCAGCTGGGCGGGAGTCAATGGCTACACCTTC.

In this sample, this clonotype turned up once. The rearrangement uses TRBV3-1 and TRBJ1-5; TRBD1 is a possible D gene (5 bases). In germline, CDR1 is LGHDT, CDR2 YNNKEL (reference sequence). CDR3 length: 15 amino acids. The V and J ends lost 1 base and 1 base respectively, with 8 bases between them. CDR3 nucleotide sequence: TGTGCCAGCAGCCAAGGGGGGGGGAGCAATCAGCCCCAGCATTTT. It translates to CASSQGGGSNQPQHF.

V gene TRBV7-8 combines with J gene TRBJ2-3, with D unclear. CDR3 length: 15 amino acids. Trimming took off 4 bases at V and 4 bases at J, with 15 bases between the two ends. Germline CDR1 is SGHVS and CDR2 is FQNEAQ. CDR3 loop: CASSSRRFAADTQYF. CDR3 nucleotides: TGTGCCAGCAGCTCCCGTAGATTCGCCGCAGATACGCAGTATTTT.

The chain is built from TRBV27 and TRBJ2-5; perhaps TRBD1 as D (6 bases). Germline loops: CDR1 MNHEY, CDR2 SMNVEV (reference sequence). V was trimmed by 3 bases and J by 1 base, leaving 9 bases between them. The CDR3 is 14 amino acids. CDR3 protein: CASSFQGPQETQYF. For the CDR3, the DNA is TGTGCCAGCAGTTTCCAGGGGCCCCAAGAGACCCAGTACTTC.

The genes are TRBV12-3 or TRBV12-4 and TRBJ2-5, with 13 nucleotides matching TRBD2. V gave up 5 bases and J gave up 5 bases; unmatched junction bases: 5. The CDR3 covers 15 residues. As DNA, the CDR3 is TGTGCCAGCAGTGGACTAGCGGGAGCAGCTGAGACCCAGTACTTC. Translated, it gives CASSGLAGAAETQYF.

This clonotype was recorded only once. V is TRBV29-1 and J is TRBJ1-2, with TRBD1 matching over 7 bases. Germline CDR1 is SQVTM and CDR2 is ANQGSEA. V was pared by 7 bases and J by 4 bases, with 6 bases of the junction left unmatched. CDR3 length: 12 amino acids. The CDR3 sequence: CSAEGAGYGYTF. The DNA for the CDR3 is TGCAGCGCCGAGGGGGCGGGCTATGGCTACACCTTC.

CDR3 residues: CSARLVGAGDSQKLGDTQYF. CDR3 sequence (DNA): TGCAGTGCTAGACTTGTTGGGGCAGGGGATTCACAAAAACTAGGCGATACGCAGTATTTT. The V gene is TRBV20-1, the J gene TRBJ2-3; the D gene is possibly TRBD1 (6 bases). Trimming cost V 2 bases and J 6 bases, with 33 bases left between them. The CDR3 runs 20 residues. Germline V lookup: CDR1 DFQATT, CDR2 SNEGSKA (reference sequence).

The chain carries TRBV25-1 and TRBJ2-5, with D possibly matching TRBD2 (5 bases). Trimming took off 5 bases at V and 2 bases at J, with 6 bases between the two ends. The length of the CDR3 is 12 residues. Germline assignment: CDR1 MGHDK and CDR2 SYGVNS. The CDR3 sequence: CASSRLQETQYF. The CDR3 DNA follows: TGTGCCAGCAGTCGACTACAAGAGACCCAGTACTTC.

This clonotype was detected only a few times. J is TRBJ1-2 and V is TRBV11-2, with D uncertain. Looked up from germline, CDR1 is SGHAT and CDR2 is FQNNGV. The V and J ends lost 5 bases and 2 bases respectively, with 9 bases between them. The CDR3 totals 13 residues. The CDR3 here is CASSAAGNYGYTF. CDR3 nucleotide sequence: TGTGCCAGCAGCGCGGCGGGAAACTATGGCTACACCTTC.

The J gene is TRBJ2-2, the V gene TRBV18; D could derive from TRBD1 or TRBD2 (5 bases each). Trimming took off 4 bases at V and 0 bases at J, with 6 bases between the two ends. CDR1 and CDR2 from the germline V gene are KGHSH and LQKENI. The CDR3 is made up of 14 amino acids. CDR3 nucleotides: TGTGCCAGCTCACGGGACGCGAACACCGGGGAGCTGTTTTTT. Protein sequence: CASSRDANTGELFF.

This clonotype has only one observation. This chain connects TRBV11-3 to TRBJ2-7, with a possible D match to TRBD1 (5 bases). CDR3 length equals 16 residues. The germline gives CDR1 SGHNT, CDR2 YENEEA. V lost 3 bases to trimming and J lost 3 bases, with 18 bases between them. This chain's CDR3 is CASSFGGVRQLYEQYF. DNA for the CDR3: TGTGCCAGCAGCTTTGGTGGGGTGCGACAGCTCTACGAGCAGTACTTC.

J is TRBJ2-3 and V is TRBV10-3; D gene unclear. V lost 0 bases and J lost 4, with 8 bases in between. The CDR3 runs to 14 residues. Per germline, CDR1 ENHRY and CDR2 SYGVKD. CDR3 sequence reads: CAISESIISDTQYF. CDR3 DNA sequence: TGTGCCATCAGTGAGTCCATCATTTCAGATACGCAGTATTTT.

The chain has TRBV19 and TRBJ1-1; D not resolved. From germline, CDR1 is LNHDA and CDR2 SQIVND (reference sequence). The CDR3 runs to 16 residues. V shed 0 bases and J shed 0 bases, with 11 bases lying between them. The CDR3 sequence: CASSIEGQRLNTEAFF. The CDR3 DNA reads as TGTGCCAGTAGTATAGAGGGCCAGCGCTTGAACACTGAAGCTTTCTTT.

CDR3 sequence: CASRATGEAQYF. The CDR3 DNA reads TGTGCCAGCAGGGCAACAGGGGAGGCGCAGTATTTT. The chain uses TRBV25-1 and TRBJ2-3; perhaps TRBD1 as D (7 bases). Germline lookup yields CDR1 MGHDK and CDR2 SYGVNS. V shed 6 bases and J shed 10 bases, with 14 bases lying between them. The CDR3 spans 12 residues.

The chain is built from TRBV29-1 and TRBJ2-1, with D uncertain. The CDR3 contains 13 residues. CDR1 SQVTM and CDR2 ANQGSEA come from the germline V gene. The V end was cut by 7 bases, the J end by 9 bases, with 19 bases between. CDR3 protein: CSANVVVGLEQFF. The CDR3 nucleotides are TGCAGCGCCAACGTAGTTGTTGGTCTTGAGCAGTTCTTC.

The gene calls are TRBV5-4 and TRBJ2-4; possibly TRBD2 for D (5 bases). V gave up 4 bases and J gave up 9 bases, with 11 bases separating them. CDR1 is SGHNT and CDR2 is YYREEE in the germline V gene (reference sequence). The CDR3 covers 12 residues. CDR3 protein: CASSIPRGIQYF. The DNA for the CDR3 is TGTGCCAGCAGCATCCCCCGGGGCATTCAGTACTTC.

The chain is built from TRBV9 and TRBJ2-1; D is uncertain. Germline values: CDR1 SGDLS, CDR2 YYNGEE. V was trimmed by 2 bases and J by 10 bases, leaving 16 bases between them. The CDR3 is 14 amino acids. The CDR3: CASSVVAHSREQFF. DNA for the CDR3: TGTGCCAGCAGCGTGGTGGCGCACTCTCGGGAGCAGTTCTTC.

V and J are TRBV29-1 and TRBJ1-1; no clear D gene. The CDR3 consists of 12 residues. V gave up 1 base and J gave up 5 bases, with 8 bases separating them. Germline V gene lookup returns CDR1 SQVTM and CDR2 ANQGSEA. In DNA, the CDR3 is TGCAGCGTTGAAGGGGCCGGTACTGAAGCTTTCTTT. It encodes CSVEGAGTEAFF.

The chain is built from TRBV2 and TRBJ2-1; maybe TRBD1 (6 bases). CDR3 length equals 13 residues. V shed 7 bases and J shed 7 bases, with 14 bases lying between them. Germline values: CDR1 SNHLY, CDR2 FYNNEI. DNA of the CDR3: TGTGCCAGCATACAGGGACGTGTGAATGAGCAGTTCTTC. Protein sequence: CASIQGRVNEQFF.

The gene calls are TRBV12-3 or TRBV12-4 and TRBJ2-1; D perhaps matches TRBD2 (5 bases). This CDR3 is built from 15 residues. Trimming removed 6 bases from V and 6 bases from J, with 18 bases in between. CDR3 in DNA: TGTGCCAGCAGAAGGTATAGCGAGAGCAGCAATGAGCAGTTCTTC. Amino acid sequence: CASRRYSESSNEQFF.

V usage is TRBV29-1 and J usage is TRBJ2-1, with D tentatively TRBD1 or TRBD2 (6 bases each). This CDR3 is 13 amino acids long. CDR1 SQVTM and CDR2 ANQGSEA come from the germline V gene. V was pared by 7 bases and J by 9 bases, with 19 bases between. The CDR3 is CSASGATRSEQFF. In DNA form, the CDR3 reads TGCAGCGCTTCGGGGGCGACGAGGAGTGAGCAGTTCTTC.

The rearrangement uses TRBV25-1 and TRBJ1-1, with D uncertain. The CDR3 is 13 residues long. CDR1 and CDR2 (germline): MGHDK, SYGVNS. The V end lost 3 bases, the J end lost 0 bases, and 5 bases lay between the germline ends. The CDR3 nucleotides read TGTGCCAGCAGTGAGGACTTGAACACTGAAGCTTTCTTT. Amino acids: CASSEDLNTEAFF.

This chain uses TRBV7-2 with TRBJ2-1; 11 bases line up with TRBD2. V was pared by 5 bases and J by 7 bases, with 7 bases of the junction left unmatched. The CDR3 contains 15 residues. Germline values: CDR1 SGHTA, CDR2 FQGNSA. The CDR3 region is CASSPTSGTNNEQFF. CDR3 bases: TGTGCCAGCAGCCCGACTAGCGGGACTAATAATGAGCAGTTCTTC.

The chain has TRBV27 and TRBJ2-7; tentative D call: TRBD2 (7 bases). The V and J ends lost 3 bases and 0 bases respectively, with 12 bases between them. The CDR3 consists of 15 residues. The V gene's germline CDR1 is MNHEY and CDR2 SMNVEV (reference sequence). Here the CDR3 DNA reads TGTGCCAGCAGTTTGGGGGGGCTCAGCTCCTACGAGCAGTACGTC. Protein: CASSLGGLSSYEQYV.

The V gene is TRBV20-1, the J gene TRBJ2-3, with D maybe TRBD2 (5 bases). The CDR3 sequence is 15 residues long. V lost 3 bases and J 4 bases, leaving 17 bases between the germline ends. The germline V gene has CDR1 DFQATT and CDR2 SNEGSKA (reference sequence). CDR3 coding DNA: TGCAGTGCTAGCGGTGGAGAGGGCTGGTCAGATACGCAGTATTTT. Translating gives CSASGGEGWSDTQYF.

V gene TRBV28 combines with J gene TRBJ1-1; TRBD1 is a possible D gene (6 bases). Germline V gene data show CDR1 as MDHEN and CDR2 as SYDVKM. The CDR3 spans 14 residues. Trimming shortened V by 2 bases and J by 5 bases, and 12 bases separated the two germline ends. The chain's CDR3 is CASSLIWGRTEAFF. CDR3 bases: TGTGCCAGCAGTTTAATCTGGGGGCGAACTGAAGCTTTCTTT.

The chain recombines TRBV27 with TRBJ2-1, with 7 bases aligning to TRBD2. Germline V lookup: CDR1 MNHEY, CDR2 SMNVEV (reference sequence). The junction had 5 bases not matched to a gene; V was cut back by 7 bases and J by 2 bases. This CDR3 is built from 14 residues. The CDR3 spells CASTTSAAYNEQFF. In nucleotides, the CDR3 is TGTGCCAGCACTACTAGCGCGGCCTACAATGAGCAGTTCTTC.

The chain recombines TRBV29-1 with TRBJ2-6; D unclear. The CDR3 covers 14 residues. Between the trimmed V and J ends, which lost 4 bases and 0 bases, there was a span of 7 bases. Germline V gives CDR1 SQVTM, CDR2 ANQGSEA. CDR3 in DNA: TGCAGCGTTGGGGTGCTCTCTGGGGCCAACGTCCTGACTTTC. This sequence encodes CSVGVLSGANVLTF.

The chain carries TRBV18 and TRBJ2-7; 11 positions match TRBD2. Germline V gene data show CDR1 as KGHSH and CDR2 as LQKENI. There are 15 residues in the CDR3. With V trimmed by 6 bases and J by 0 bases, 4 bases remained unmatched. The CDR3 nucleotides read TGTGCCAGCTCCCGGACTAGCGGGCTCTCCTACGAGCAGTACGTC. As protein: CASSRTSGLSYEQYV.

The chain uses TRBV29-1 and TRBJ1-3; 8 bases fit TRBD1. The CDR3 spans 12 residues. Germline assignment: CDR1 SQVTM and CDR2 ANQGSEA. After removal of 6 bases from V and 4 bases from J, the junction contained 2 bases not matched to a gene. The CDR3 here is CSVGTGGNTIYF. Written as DNA, the CDR3 is TGCAGCGTGGGGACAGGCGGAAACACCATATATTTT.

This chain links TRBV12-3 or TRBV12-4 with TRBJ1-6; tentatively, D is TRBD1 (5 bases). The CDR3 covers 13 residues. V lost 5 bases, J lost 10 bases, and 12 bases lay in between. CDR3 loop: CASSPGTGSPLHF. The CDR3 DNA reads TGTGCCAGCAGTCCGGGGACCGGCTCACCCCTCCACTTT.